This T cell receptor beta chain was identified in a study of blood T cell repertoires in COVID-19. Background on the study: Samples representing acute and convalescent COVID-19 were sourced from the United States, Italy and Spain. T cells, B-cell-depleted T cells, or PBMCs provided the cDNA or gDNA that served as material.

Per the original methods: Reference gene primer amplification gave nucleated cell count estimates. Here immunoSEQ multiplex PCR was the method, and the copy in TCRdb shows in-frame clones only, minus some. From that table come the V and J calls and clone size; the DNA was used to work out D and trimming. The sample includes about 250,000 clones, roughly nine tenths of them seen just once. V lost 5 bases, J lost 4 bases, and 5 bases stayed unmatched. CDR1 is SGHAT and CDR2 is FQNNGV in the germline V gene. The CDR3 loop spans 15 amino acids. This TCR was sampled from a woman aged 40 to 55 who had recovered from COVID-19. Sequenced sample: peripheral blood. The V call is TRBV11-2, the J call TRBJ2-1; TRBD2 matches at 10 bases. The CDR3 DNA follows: TGTGCCAGCAGCAGGACTAGCGGAGATTACAATGAGCAGTTCTTC. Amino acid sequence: CASSRTSGDYNEQFF.